This T cell receptor beta chain comes out of a study of circulating and synovial CD4+ cells in juvenile arthritis. General study findings and limits: Deeper sequencing increased measured overlap with synovial clonotypes.

Details on this clone: Its specificity is not known.

Repertoires were generated with immunoSEQ multiplex PCR, while TCRdb's copy carries only in-frame clones and drops some. The table has about 33,000 clones, 90% to 95% seen once. Samples derive from patients with active juvenile idiopathic arthritis. Germline assignment: CDR1 SEHNR and CDR2 FQNEAQ (reference sequence). V lost 4 bases to trimming and J lost 7 bases; unmatched junction nucleotides: 6. This CDR3 has 15 residues. Sequenced input: CD4+ T cells from blood. This chain uses TRBV7-9 with TRBJ1-5, with 11 bases that match TRBD1. The receptor's source is a human donor with juvenile idiopathic arthritis. This chain's CDR3 is CASSYGQGAWQPQHF. In DNA, the CDR3 is TGTGCCAGCAGCTACGGACAGGGGGCATGGCAGCCCCAGCATTTT. The full variable domain, completed using reference TRBV7-9 and TRBJ1-5, is DTGVSQNPRHKITKRGQNVTFRCDPISEHNRLYWYRQTLGQGPEFLTYFQNEAQLEKSRLLSDRFSAERPKGSFSTLEIQRTEQGDSAMYLCASSYGQGAWQPQHFGDGTRLSIL.